The source of this T cell receptor (beta chain) is a study of blood T cell repertoires in COVID-19 (dated by TCRdb to the early 2020s). Regarding the research as a whole: The collaborator samples originated in the United States, Italy and Spain and spanned the acute and convalescent phases of COVID-19. The prospective study material was composed of cDNA or gDNA derived from T cells, B-cell-depleted T cells, or PBMCs. Subjects who had been exposed to COVID-19, were actively infected with it, or had recovered from it provided the deeply sampled blood TCRbeta repertoires that made up the dataset. The repertoires were released in a freely available public database intended as a resource for research on the immune response to SARS-CoV-2. The samples were drawn from the first 160 participants of the ongoing ImmuneRACE study and from more than 1,000 subjects provided by 6 global collaborators. The sample metadata nearly always contained a de-identified subject ID, COVID-19 status, age in years and sex. Where HLA class I and class II types were available, the types were taken from metadata supplied by the sample provider, not from assay-based typing. The paper's findings and limits, for the study overall: The quantity of clinical and demographic metadata differed by source and by participant and was supplied without curation.

The CDR3, cysteine through phenylalanine, is 15 amino acids long. Here the CDR3 DNA is all that survives: 45 bases in frame from base 1. Trimming takes 3 bases off V and 4 bases off J; junction bases not matched to a gene: 6. In the germline V gene, CDR1 corresponds to SGHTA and CDR2 to FQGNSA. TCRbeta CDR3 regions were amplified from genomic DNA using the immunoSEQ Assay, a bias-controlled multiplex PCR. On the authors' methods: Nucleated cell counts per sample were estimated from amplification of reference gene primers within the assay. To quantify the absolute abundance of each unique TCRbeta CDR3 rearrangement, sequence reads were collapsed and filtered. For each sample, productive Simpson clonality was calculated by taking the square root of Simpson's diversity index across productive rearrangements. The clones in this table, taken by TCRdb from immuneACCESS, are in-frame only. Not every clone is retained; where verified, under half of the shortfall comes from an unresolved V gene, and the cause of the rest is unknown. The V and J calls and the clone size are those of that table, but D and trimming were determined from the DNA. The sample contains tens of thousands of clones, approximately 90% of them found a single time. Approximately 3.7% of the sample goes to the ten largest clones.

A note on this clone: What this receptor recognizes is not known. There are no base qualities to consult, and no much larger clone falls within one base.

Whole blood was collected in K2EDTA tubes by collaborating institutions according to the institutions' own protocols. Collaborator samples were shipped for TCRbeta analysis as frozen whole blood, isolated PBMCs, or DNA extracted from either sample type. The sequence derives from a man aged 60-69 years with acute or convalescent COVID-19. The sequenced sample was peripheral blood. The sequence is built from TRBV7-2 and TRBJ1-3; TRBD1 lines up with 7 middle nucleotides. The nucleotide sequence is TGTGCCAGCAGCTTTAAGGGGGCGGGAGGAAACACCATATATTTT. This yields the protein CASSFKGAGGNTIYF.